This T cell receptor (beta chain) originates from a study of T-cell reconstitution after alpha-beta-depleted transplantation in children. This clonotype has more than one count but fewer than ten. Preparing the TCRbeta library involved the use of unique molecular identifiers. TCRdb recomputed calls from the PCR reads with MiXCR, one row per CDR3 protein. The table has about 270,000 distinct CDR3 sequences, roughly 9.5% seen once. With V trimmed by 6 bases and J by 7 bases, 11 bases remained unmatched. CDR3 size: 16 residues. The germline CDR1 and CDR2 sequences are SGHRS and YFSETQ. This sequence was found in a human donor who donated a stem cell graft to a child with SCID. Source: PBMCs from the stem cell graft donor, taken from the stem cell graft. The chain uses TRBV5-1 and TRBJ2-3; 13 bases fit TRBD2. The CDR3 DNA reads TGCGCCAGCACCAACCCCACTAGCGGGGGGGGATATACGCAGTATTTT. Encoded protein: CASTNPTSGGGYTQYF.